This T cell receptor beta chain was observed in a study of blood T cell repertoires in COVID-19. The CDR3 contains 12 residues. Germline CDR1 reads MGHDK; CDR2 reads SYGVNS. V was trimmed by 1 base and J by 8 bases, leaving 8 bases between them. In terms of age and location, participants ranged from about 18 to 89 years and lived in about two dozen US areas. Per the study methods: Nucleated cell counts were estimated from reference gene primer amplification. The table came from immunoSEQ multiplex PCR; TCRdb's copy has only in-frame clones and leaves some out. That table is the source of V, J and clone size, and D and trimming were worked out from the DNA. The data hold a few hundred thousand clones, with more than 85% observed a single time.

The sequenced material came from PBMCs or T cells enriched from blood (not recorded which). V usage is TRBV25-1 and J usage is TRBJ1-1; D not resolved. The TCR was taken from a woman in her thirties who had recovered from COVID-19. The CDR3 sequence is CASSESWREAFF. The CDR3, as DNA: TGTGCCAGCAGTGAATCTTGGCGGGAAGCTTTCTTT.